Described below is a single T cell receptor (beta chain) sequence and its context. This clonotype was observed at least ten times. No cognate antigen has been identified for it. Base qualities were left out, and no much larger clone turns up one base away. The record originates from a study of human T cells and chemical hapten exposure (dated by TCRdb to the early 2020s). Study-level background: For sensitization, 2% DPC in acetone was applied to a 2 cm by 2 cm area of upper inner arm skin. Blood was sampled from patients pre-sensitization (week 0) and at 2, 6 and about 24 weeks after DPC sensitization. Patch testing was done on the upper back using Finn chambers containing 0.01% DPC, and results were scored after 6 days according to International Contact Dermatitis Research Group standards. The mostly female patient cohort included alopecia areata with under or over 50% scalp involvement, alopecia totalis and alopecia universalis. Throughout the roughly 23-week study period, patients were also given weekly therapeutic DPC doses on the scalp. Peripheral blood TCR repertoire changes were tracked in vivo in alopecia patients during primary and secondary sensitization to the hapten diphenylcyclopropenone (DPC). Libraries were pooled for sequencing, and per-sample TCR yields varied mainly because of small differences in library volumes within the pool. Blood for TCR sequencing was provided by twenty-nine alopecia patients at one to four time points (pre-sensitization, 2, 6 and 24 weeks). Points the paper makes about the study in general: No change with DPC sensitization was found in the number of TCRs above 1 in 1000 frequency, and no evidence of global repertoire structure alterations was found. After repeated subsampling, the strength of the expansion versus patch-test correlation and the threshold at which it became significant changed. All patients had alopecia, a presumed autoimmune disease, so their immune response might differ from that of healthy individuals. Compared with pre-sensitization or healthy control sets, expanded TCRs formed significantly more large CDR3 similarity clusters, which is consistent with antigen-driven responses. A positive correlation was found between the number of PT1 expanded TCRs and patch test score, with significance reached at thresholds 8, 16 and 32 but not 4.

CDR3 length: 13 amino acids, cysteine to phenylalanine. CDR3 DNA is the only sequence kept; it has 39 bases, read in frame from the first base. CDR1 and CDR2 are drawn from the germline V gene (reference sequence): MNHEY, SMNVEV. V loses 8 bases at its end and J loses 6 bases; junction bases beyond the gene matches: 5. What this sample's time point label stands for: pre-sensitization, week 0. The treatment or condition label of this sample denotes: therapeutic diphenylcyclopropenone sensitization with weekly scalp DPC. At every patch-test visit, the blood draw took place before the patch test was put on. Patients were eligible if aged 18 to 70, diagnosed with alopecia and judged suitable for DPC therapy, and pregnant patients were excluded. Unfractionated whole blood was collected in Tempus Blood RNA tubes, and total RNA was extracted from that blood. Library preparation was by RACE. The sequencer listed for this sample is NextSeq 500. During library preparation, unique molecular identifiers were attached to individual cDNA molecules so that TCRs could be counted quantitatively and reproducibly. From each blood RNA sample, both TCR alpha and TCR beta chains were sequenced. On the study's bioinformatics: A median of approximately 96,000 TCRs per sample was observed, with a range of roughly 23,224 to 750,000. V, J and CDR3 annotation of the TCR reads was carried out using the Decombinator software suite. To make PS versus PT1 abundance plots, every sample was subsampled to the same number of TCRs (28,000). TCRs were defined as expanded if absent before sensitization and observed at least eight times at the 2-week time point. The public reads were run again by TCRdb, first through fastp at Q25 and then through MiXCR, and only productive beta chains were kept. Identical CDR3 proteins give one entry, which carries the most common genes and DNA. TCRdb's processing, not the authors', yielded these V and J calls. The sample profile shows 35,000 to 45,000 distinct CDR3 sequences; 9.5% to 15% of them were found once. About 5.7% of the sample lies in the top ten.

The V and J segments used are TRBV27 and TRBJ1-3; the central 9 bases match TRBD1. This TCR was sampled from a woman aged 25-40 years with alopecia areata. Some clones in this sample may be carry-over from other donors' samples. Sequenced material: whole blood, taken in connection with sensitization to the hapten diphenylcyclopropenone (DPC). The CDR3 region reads CASSGTGSNTIYF. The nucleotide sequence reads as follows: TGTGCCAGCTCAGGGACAGGGTCAAACACCATATATTTT.